Following are 16 T cell receptor beta chains from one sample sequenced in a study of breast tumors, draining lymph nodes, adjacent tissues. TCRdb recomputed calls from the multiplex PCR reads with MiXCR, one row per CDR3 protein. The data show about 17,000 distinct CDR3 sequences, approximately 57% seen once. The sequenced sample consisted of tumor-adjacent breast tissue. These receptors were collected from a female donor with breast cancer. Some clones in this sample may be carry-over from other donors' samples.

This clonotype came up once. The chain couples TRBV29-1 to TRBJ2-7; 8 bases agree with TRBD1. Trimming cost V 5 bases and J 4 bases; bases outside gene matches: 4. There are 12 residues in the CDR3. Germline V gene lookup returns CDR1 SQVTM and CDR2 ANQGSEA. In DNA, the CDR3 is TGCAGCGTTCTGGACAGGGTATACGAGCAGTACTTC. It is translated as CSVLDRVYEQYF.

In the case of this clonotype: At one of its ends the junction is not consistent with the germline gene, which may arise from a read error. J is TRBJ2-7 and V is TRBV5-1; 9 positions match TRBD1. This CDR3 has 14 amino acids. Germline assignment: CDR1 SGHRS and CDR2 YFSETQ. The CDR3 is CASRLDRGAYEQYF. The CDR3, as DNA: TGCGCCAGCAGGTTGGACAGGGGTGCCTACGAGCAGTACTTC.

This clonotype was counted ten times or more. Possible read error: a much larger clone is one base away. The chain has TRBV24-1 and TRBJ2-7, with D tentatively TRBD1 (5 bases). The germline gives CDR1 KGHDR, CDR2 SFDVKD. Trimming took off 1 base at V and 12 bases at J, with 12 bases between the two ends. The CDR3 loop spans 12 amino acids. CDR3 nucleotides: TGTGCCACCAGTGATTTTCAGGGTCGGCGGTACTTC. Its protein product is CATSDFQGRRYF.

This chain joins TRBV5-4 and TRBJ2-3, with D hard to call. The CDR3 is made up of 13 amino acids. CDR1 and CDR2 from the germline V gene are SGHNT and YYREEE (reference sequence). V was shortened by 0 bases and J by 4 bases, with 6 bases between the two germline ends. The CDR3 loop reads CASSLVGPDTQYF. The CDR3 nucleotides are TGTGCCAGCAGCTTGGTTGGTCCAGATACGCAGTATTTT.

In this sample, this clonotype is medium-sized (0.01 to 0.1%). The chain is built from TRBV4-1 and TRBJ1-3, with 7 bases aligning to TRBD1. V was pared by 1 base and J by 7 bases, with 4 bases of the junction left unmatched. The CDR3 runs to 14 residues. Germline-derived CDR1 and CDR2 are MGHRA and YSYEKL. CDR3 protein: CASSQVTGVNTIYF. For the CDR3, the DNA is TGCGCCAGCAGCCAAGTTACAGGGGTCAACACCATATATTTT.

Here the CDR3 DNA reads TGTGCCAGCAGCTTAGGTACGCACAGCGGCTACACCTTC. This codes for CASSLGTHSGYTF. The rearrangement joins TRBV7-9 to TRBJ1-2; D remains ambiguous. V was pared by 1 base and J by 8 bases, with 11 bases between. This CDR3 has 13 residues. In germline, CDR1 is SEHNR, CDR2 FQNEAQ (reference sequence).

In the case of this clonotype: One end of the junction varies from germline; a read error may be responsible. This chain links TRBV4-1 with TRBJ2-3; 12 nucleotides match TRBD2. The germline V gene encodes CDR1 MGHRA and CDR2 YSYEKL. This CDR3 comprises 14 residues. The CDR3 loop is CACSRTSGADTQYF. Here the CDR3 DNA reads TGCGCCTGCAGCCGGACTAGCGGGGCAGATACGCAGTATTTT.

This clonotype was seen ten or more times. The gene calls are TRBV18 and TRBJ2-1; 8 positions agree with TRBD1. The CDR3 extends over 16 amino acids. Germline assignment: CDR1 KGHSH and CDR2 LQKENI. V dropped 1 base and J dropped 8; count of bases not matched to a gene: 10. The CDR3 sequence is CASSPLGQVGSDEQFF. CDR3 DNA: TGTGCCAGCTCACCACTGGGACAGGTTGGGTCCGATGAGCAGTTCTTC.

The chain has TRBV6-2 or TRBV6-3 and TRBJ1-5; possibly TRBD1 for D (5 bases). CDR1 is MNHEY and CDR2 is SVGEGT in the germline V gene. Trimming pared 5 bases from V and 7 bases from J, leaving 18 bases between. The CDR3 length is 15 residues. The CDR3: CASSKGAAEGQPQHF. The CDR3 DNA sequence: TGTGCCAGCAGTAAGGGAGCCGCCGAGGGGCAGCCCCAGCATTTT.

This clonotype has a count of ten or more. The chain is built from TRBV25-1 and TRBJ1-5; tentatively, D is TRBD1 (5 bases). The CDR3 runs to 15 residues. V was cut by 4 bases and J by 0 bases, with 10 bases left in between. Germline assignment: CDR1 MGHDK and CDR2 SYGVNS. The CDR3 reads CASSGWGNSNQPQHF. CDR3 coding DNA: TGTGCCAGCAGTGGGTGGGGGAATAGCAATCAGCCCCAGCATTTT.

The J gene is TRBJ1-5, the V gene TRBV28, with D tentatively TRBD1 (6 bases). There are 15 residues in the CDR3. The ends were cut back, 2 bases at V and 1 base at J, with 9 bases in the middle. The germline V gene has CDR1 MDHEN and CDR2 SYDVKM. DNA of the CDR3: TGTGCCAGCAGTTTAAGGGGGACGAGCAATCAGCCCCAGCATTTT. It codes for CASSLRGTSNQPQHF.

The V gene is TRBV7-9, the J gene TRBJ1-6; 8 bases map to TRBD1. In germline, CDR1 is SEHNR, CDR2 FQNEAQ (reference sequence). CDR3 length: 15 amino acids. The junction had 11 bases not matched to a gene; V was cut back by 5 bases and J by 11 bases. In DNA, the CDR3 is TGTGCCAGCAGCACCCTGACAGGGGTAGATCCACCCCTCCACTTT. It encodes CASSTLTGVDPPLHF.

The CDR3 region has the DNA TGTGCCAGCAGTGAAGGGGAGCGGCATGGCTACACCTTC. As protein: CASSEGERHGYTF. The genes are TRBV2 and TRBJ1-2; D is unresolved. The V end lost 1 base, the J end lost 6 bases, and 9 bases lay between the germline ends. CDR1 is SNHLY and CDR2 is FYNNEI in the germline V gene. This CDR3 comprises 13 residues. Using reference TRBV2 and TRBJ1-2 for the parts outside the CDR3, the full variable domain is EPEVTQTPSHQVTQMGQEVILRCVPISNHLYFYWYRQILGQKVEFLVSFYNNEISEKSEIFDDQFSVERPDGSNFTLKIRSTKLEDSAMYFCASSEGERHGYTFGSGTRLTVV.

V is TRBV20-1 and J is TRBJ2-1, with TRBD2 matching over 12 bases. CDR3 size: 16 residues. In germline, CDR1 is DFQATT, CDR2 SNEGSKA (reference sequence). The J segment lost 4 bases and the V segment lost 7 bases, leaving 11 bases of the junction unmatched. CDR3 sequence: CSVRLAGAKVYNEQFF. The CDR3 DNA reads TGCAGTGTGAGACTAGCGGGAGCGAAAGTATACAATGAGCAGTTCTTC.

The sample holds one count of this clonotype. V gene TRBV7-2 combines with J gene TRBJ2-7; tentatively, D is TRBD1 (6 bases). CDR3 length: 15 residues. Germline V gene data show CDR1 as SGHTA and CDR2 as FQGNSA. V was trimmed by 6 bases and J by 0 bases, leaving 15 bases between them. CDR3 bases: TGTGCCAGCAGTCCAACCGGACAGTTCTCCTACGAGCAGTACTTC. Its protein is CASSPTGQFSYEQYF.

This rearrangement joins TRBV15 to TRBJ1-6, with TRBD1 as a possible D gene (6 bases). With 9 bases removed from V and 5 bases from J, the gap between germline ends came to 17 bases. Germline-derived CDR1 and CDR2 are LNHNV and YYDKDF (reference sequence). The CDR3 extends over 15 amino acids. CDR3 sequence (DNA): TGTGCCACTAAAGGGGGGGGGCTCGATAATTCACCCCTCCACTTT. Encoded protein: CATKGGGLDNSPLHF.